This paragraph reports one TCR beta chain. As processed by the authors: Amplification with reference gene primers provided the estimates of nucleated cell counts. TCRdb keeps only in-frame clones here, not all; method: immunoSEQ multiplex PCR. V, J and clone size reflect that table, while D and trimming were determined from the DNA. Of about 26,000 clones in the sample, about 90% were seen once. With V trimmed by 3 bases and J by 0 bases, 9 bases remained unmatched. CDR1 is SGHVS, CDR2 FNYEAQ, per germline. This CDR3 is built from 18 residues. The data are from a study of blood T cell repertoires in COVID-19. Study background: Some COVID-19 samples were acute and others convalescent; all came from the United States, Italy and Spain. Sources were T cells, B-cell-depleted T cells, or PBMCs; the material itself was cDNA or gDNA.

The V call is TRBV7-6, the J call TRBJ2-2, with 8 bases that match TRBD2. The receptor was isolated from a human donor in a cohort sampled during active COVID-19. Sequencing used peripheral blood. CDR3 sequence (DNA): TGTGCCAGCAGCTTTGTTAGCGGGACTCCCGCGAACACCGGGGAGCTGTTTTTT. It encodes CASSFVSGTPANTGELFF.